This TCR beta chain derives from a study of T cell responses to AZD1222 COVID-19 vaccine. Turning to this clone: Its antigen is not known.

Whole-study results and caveats: Regions left unmutated in variants are reportedly the target of nearly half of spike-specific TCRs. Repertoire sampling occurred only after the peak T cell response.

Sequenced by immunoSEQ multiplex PCR; TCRdb stores in-frame clones only, minus some. The table shows some 95,000 clones, with roughly 91% occurring only once. Material: peripheral blood, obtained on day 0 of AZD1222 vaccination. The TCR sequence derives from an adult in good health.

CDR3 protein: CASSKGQGNTGELFF. CDR3 DNA sequence: TGCGCCAGCAGCAAGGGACAGGGGAACACCGGGGAGCTGTTTTTT. The rearrangement links TRBV5-1 to TRBJ2-2; 9 nucleotides match TRBD1. V was pared by 4 bases and J by 1 base, with 2 bases of the junction left unmatched. The CDR3 runs to 15 residues. The germline V gene encodes CDR1 SGHRS and CDR2 YFSETQ.